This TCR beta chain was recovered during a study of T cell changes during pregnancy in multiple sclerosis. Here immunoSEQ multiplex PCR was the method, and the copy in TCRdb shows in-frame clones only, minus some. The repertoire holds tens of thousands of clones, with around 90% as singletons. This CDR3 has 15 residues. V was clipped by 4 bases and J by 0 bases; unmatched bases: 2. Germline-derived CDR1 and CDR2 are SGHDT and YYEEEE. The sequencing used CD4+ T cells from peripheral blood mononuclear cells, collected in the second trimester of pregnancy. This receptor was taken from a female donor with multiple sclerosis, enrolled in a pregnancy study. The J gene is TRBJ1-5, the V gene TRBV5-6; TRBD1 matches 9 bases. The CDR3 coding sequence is TGTGCCAGCAGCCGGGGACAGGGTAGCAATCAGCCCCAGCATTTT. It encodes CASSRGQGSNQPQHF. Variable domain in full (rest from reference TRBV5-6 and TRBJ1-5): DAGVTQSPTHLIKTRGQQVTLRCSPKSGHDTVSWYQQALGQGPQFIFQYYEEEERQRGNFPDRFSGHQFPNYSSELNVNALLLGDSALYLCASSRGQGSNQPQHFGDGTRLSIL.